The 13 T cell receptor beta chains below all came from one sample that was sequenced in a study of T-cell reconstitution after alpha-beta-depleted transplantation in children. TCRbeta library construction was performed incorporating unique molecular identifiers. One entry per CDR3 protein, called by TCRdb with MiXCR from the PCR reads. The sample records about 180,000 distinct CDR3 sequences, over 8.5% being singletons. The sample in question was PBMCs, obtained before TCRalphabeta/CD19-depleted stem cell transplant. The receptors here all came from a boy younger than 10 with acute myeloid leukemia, due to receive a stem cell transplant.

This clonotype has ten or more counts. V is TRBV5-1 and J is TRBJ2-7; 11 bases match TRBD1. The germline V gene has CDR1 SGHRS and CDR2 YFSETQ. CDR3 length equals 14 residues. After removal of 5 bases from V and 5 bases from J, the junction contained 6 bases not matched to a gene. CDR3 coding DNA: TGCGCCAGCAGTTATCTGGGACAGGGGGACGAGCAGTACTTC. Translated, it gives CASSYLGQGDEQYF.

By share of the sample, this clonotype is medium-sized. The chain is built from TRBV20-1 and TRBJ2-3, with 9 bases lining up with TRBD2. The CDR3 has 16 residues. Germline CDR1 and CDR2: DFQATT and SNEGSKA (reference sequence). Trimming took 0 bases from V and 7 from J; bases not matched to a gene: 11. The CDR3: CSARDISGGQYYTQYF. CDR3 bases: TGCAGTGCTAGAGATATTAGCGGGGGCCAGTATTATACGCAGTATTTT.

Many counts were recorded for this clonotype. This sequence joins TRBV21-1 and TRBJ2-7; the D segment call TRBD2 is taken from the table without a DNA check. TRBV21-1 is designated a pseudogene. The CDR3 has 16 amino acids. CDR3 coding DNA: TGTGCCAGCAGCAAAGTTTCTCCCAGTAAGACCTACGAGCAGTACGTC. Encoded protein: CASSKVSPSKTYEQYV.

The rearrangement links TRBV10-2 to TRBJ2-1, with TRBD2 as a possible D gene (6 bases). From germline, CDR1 is WSHSY and CDR2 SAAADI. This CDR3 has 13 residues. The V gene lost 6 bases and the J gene lost 6 bases, with 12 bases spanning the gap. CDR3 protein: CASRVAGSNEQFF. Written as DNA, the CDR3 is TGCGCCAGCAGAGTTGCGGGAAGCAATGAGCAGTTCTTC.

This clonotype was observed many times. The DNA of the CDR3 is TGTGCCAGCAGCCCCCTTGTGGCTACATACAATGAGCAGTTCTTC. It codes for CASSPLVATYNEQFF. The rearrangement uses TRBV7-3 and TRBJ2-1; D not certain. Trimming stripped 5 bases from V and 4 bases from J, with 15 bases between. Germline CDR1 SGHTA, CDR2 FQGTGA. CDR3 length: 15 amino acids.

This clonotype was detected ten times or more. The chain is built from TRBV5-1 and TRBJ2-1; D not certain. V was pared by 5 bases and J by 5 bases, with 14 bases between. The CDR3 spans 14 residues. CDR1 and CDR2 from the germline V gene are SGHRS and YFSETQ. CDR3 region: CASSYVGRDNEQFF. The CDR3 DNA reads TGCGCCAGCAGTTACGTTGGTAGGGACAATGAGCAGTTCTTC.

The table lists this clonotype with many counts. The V gene is TRBV20-1, the J gene TRBJ2-3; D unclear. This CDR3 region has 14 residues. Germline V gene lookup returns CDR1 DFQATT and CDR2 SNEGSKA (reference sequence). Trimming left V 3 bases short and J 3 bases short, with 13 bases between. The CDR3 DNA follows: TGCAGTGCTAGCCACGCCTCCGAAACAGATACGCAGTATTTT. It encodes CSASHASETDTQYF.

This clonotype was seen at least ten times. The genes are TRBV3-1 and TRBJ2-3; D remains ambiguous. The V and J ends lost 0 bases and 2 bases respectively, with 9 bases between them. Per the germline V gene, CDR1 is LGHDT and CDR2 is YNNKEL (reference sequence). The CDR3 length is 15 residues. For the CDR3, the DNA is TGTGCCAGCAGCCAAGATGTGGCAGCCACAGATACGCAGTATTTT. It specifies CASSQDVAATDTQYF.

This clonotype has ten or more counts. The CDR3 region has the DNA TGCAGTGCTAGTGTGGGCGCTGGGTTAGGTGAGCAGTTCTTC. Its protein is CSASVGAGLGEQFF. The chain is built from TRBV20-1 and TRBJ2-1; D gene ambiguous. CDR1 and CDR2 from the germline V gene are DFQATT and SNEGSKA (reference sequence). The length of the CDR3 is 14 residues. V was trimmed by 3 bases and J by 9 bases, leaving 18 bases between them.

This clonotype came up many times. The rearrangement links TRBV5-1 to TRBJ2-1, with 8 bases lining up with TRBD2. This CDR3 has 15 residues. V shed 0 bases, J shed 4 bases, and the junction held 3 bases outside the gene matches. CDR1 is SGHRS, CDR2 YFSETQ, per germline. CDR3 DNA: TGCGCCAGCAGCTTGGTAACTAGCGGATACAATGAGCAGTTCTTC. Translated, it gives CASSLVTSGYNEQFF.

The V and J genes are TRBV10-1 and TRBJ2-1; 8 bases line up with TRBD2. Trimming removed 2 bases from V and 7 bases from J; junction bases left unmatched: 7. The CDR3 has 15 residues. Germline V lookup: CDR1 WNHNN, CDR2 SYGVQD (reference sequence). The CDR3 protein is CASSEGRGGRNEQFF. The CDR3 DNA follows: TGCGCCAGCAGTGAGGGCCGGGGGGGCCGGAATGAGCAGTTCTTC.

This clonotype was seen at least ten times. The chain couples TRBV29-1 to TRBJ1-2; 9 bases align to TRBD1. CDR3 size: 12 residues. Trimming took 3 bases from V and 8 from J; bases not matched to a gene: 4. Germline V gives CDR1 SQVTM, CDR2 ANQGSEA. The CDR3 here is CSVDGQGKGYTF. The CDR3 DNA sequence: TGCAGCGTTGATGGACAGGGGAAGGGCTACACCTTC.

Ten or more counts support this clonotype. The rearrangement joins TRBV20-1 to TRBJ2-1; possibly TRBD1 or TRBD2 for D (7 bases each). CDR3 length: 15 amino acids. The germline V gene has CDR1 DFQATT and CDR2 SNEGSKA (reference sequence). The V end was cut by 1 base, the J end by 5 bases, with 15 bases between. In nucleotides, the CDR3 is TGCAGTGCTAGAGGGGGGGGACAGATCGACAATGAGCAGTTCTTC. The encoded protein is CSARGGGQIDNEQFF.